This T cell receptor (beta chain) was documented in a study of T cells in Graves' hyperthyroidism and ophthalmopathy. RNA transcripts were the template for amplifying TCR beta CDR3 regions. HTBI primers were used for first-round RT-PCR of the TCR CDR3. TCRdb ran MiXCR on the multiplex PCR reads and lists one entry per CDR3 protein. The profile covers a few hundred thousand distinct CDR3 sequences, with more than 15% appearing a single time and around 7.5% taken by the ten largest. The patients, who ranged from 18 to 65 in age, presented with newly diagnosed hyperthyroidism lasting under 2 months. On the basis of clinical symptoms, serum thyroxine and TRAb, thyroid ultrasound and orbital computed tomography, diagnoses were made. There are many counts of this clonotype. Its antigen remains unknown. This CDR3 comprises 11 residues. Germline loops: CDR1 SNHLY, CDR2 FYNNEI. Trimming took off 9 bases at V and 5 bases at J, with 10 bases between the two ends.

General study findings and limits: Ophthalmopathy and stable hyperthyroidism were separated by a 13 V-J model.

The sample was blood. This clonotype was sampled from a woman aged 25 to 39 with Graves' hyperthyroidism. The chain recombines TRBV2 with TRBJ2-5; D uncertain. CDR3 residues: CARGNWETQYF. The CDR3 DNA is TGTGCCAGGGGCAATTGGGAGACCCAGTACTTC.